This TCR beta chain was sequenced for a study of blood T cell repertoires in COVID-19. Study context: COVID-19 samples from acute and convalescent phases originated in the United States, Italy and Spain. The analysed material was cDNA or gDNA that came from T cells, B-cell-depleted T cells, or PBMCs.

Original processing notes: Researchers report that nucleated cell counts were estimated from reference gene primer amplification. Profiled with immunoSEQ multiplex PCR; TCRdb holds only in-frame clones, not every one. That table is the source of V, J and clone size, and D and trimming were worked out from the DNA. Among about 100,000 clones listed, 92% were seen once. Germline V gene lookup returns CDR1 MNHNY and CDR2 SVGAGI (reference sequence). The CDR3 has 15 amino acids. V gave up 8 bases and J gave up 7 bases; unmatched junction bases: 13. This sequence originates from a man in his 70s with acute or convalescent COVID-19. The V gene is TRBV6-6, the J gene TRBJ1-5; 8 nucleotides line up with TRBD1. Input material: peripheral blood. DNA of the CDR3: TGTGCCAGCCTTCCGGGACAGGTGTTAGGACAGCCCCAGCATTTT. Its translation is CASLPGQVLGQPQHF.